A selection of T cell receptor beta chains follows, all from one sample in a study of T cells in Graves' hyperthyroidism and ophthalmopathy. One entry per CDR3 protein results from TCRdb running MiXCR on the multiplex PCR reads. There are about 570,000 distinct CDR3 sequences in the sample; roughly 50% occur only once, and around 19% lies in the top ten. The sample consisted of peripheral blood or thyroid tissue (not recorded which). These receptors were obtained from an adult woman with Graves' disease, either hyperthyroidism or ophthalmopathy (not recorded which). Both conserved end residues are part of each CDR3. Fields, in order: clone size, J gene, V gene, D gene, CDR3 DNA, CDR3 protein. A D gene is named only where the DNA matches it firmly. Rows may omit the clone size; those that give it use once, few, many or a size class.

many,TRBJ1-1,TRBV7-9,NA,TGTGCCAGCAGCTTAGGGGTTTCGGGATACACTGAAGCTTTCTTT,CASSLGVSGYTEAFF
NA,TRBJ2-7,TRBV5-6,NA,TGTGCCAGCAGCTTAGTGGTCCCAGGGATCTACGAGCAGTACTTC,CASSLVVPGIYEQYF
NA,TRBJ1-1,TRBV29-1,NA,TGCAGCGTTGAAGGGCCCGCTGTCTTT,CSVEGPAVF
NA,TRBJ1-2,TRBV2,NA,TGTGCCAGCAGTGAAGAGGGAGCAGGGGACGTCTATGGCTACGCCTTC,CASSEEGAGDVYGYAF
NA,TRBJ1-5,TRBV29-1,TRBD1,TGCAGCGTATCAACAGGGGGAGGTAATCAGCCCCAGCATTTT,CSVSTGGGNQPQHF
many,TRBJ2-7,TRBV4-1,TRBD1,TGCGCCAGCAGTTCACAACCGGGACAGGCCTACGAGCAGTACTTC,CASSSQPGQAYEQYF
many,TRBJ2-7,TRBV7-9,TRBD1,TGTGCCAGCCTACTATTCCGGGACAGAGCATACGAGCAGTACTTC,CASLLFRDRAYEQYF
many,TRBJ1-2,TRBV2,TRBD1,TGTGCCAGCAGCGGGACAGGGGGCCCGGTTAGCTATGGCTACACCTTC,CASSGTGGPVSYGYTF
many,TRBJ2-7,TRBV7-9,NA,TGTGCCAGCAGCTTGGTATCTGGTTCACCCCCTCCTTACGAGCAGTACTTC,CASSLVSGSPPPYEQYF
once,TRBJ1-3,TRBV7-9,NA,TGTGCCAGCAGCGCCGGGCTAATATCTGGAAACACCATATATTTT,CASSAGLISGNTIYF
NA,TRBJ2-5,TRBV29-1,TRBD1,TGCAGCGCACAGACAGGGGGCAGCGAGACCCAGTACTTC,CSAQTGGSETQYF
NA,TRBJ1-1,TRBV7-9,NA,TGTGCCAGCAGCTTAGCGCAGCTTGGGAACACTGAAGCTTTCTTT,CASSLAQLGNTEAFF